Included here is one T cell receptor beta chain sequence, with context. The CDR3 runs to 11 residues. V was pared by 6 bases and J by 11 bases, with 13 bases between. Germline lookup yields CDR1 SNHLY and CDR2 FYNNEI. The data are from a study of blood T cell repertoires in COVID-19. In the authors' workflow: It was from reference gene primer amplification that nucleated cell counts were estimated. This table comes from immunoSEQ multiplex PCR, and its TCRdb copy is limited to in-frame clones, with some not included. From that table come the V and J calls and clone size; the DNA was used to work out D and trimming. Among a few hundred thousand clones listed, about 90% were seen once.

Sequencing was carried out using PBMCs or T cells enriched from blood (not recorded which). V is TRBV2 and J is TRBJ1-1; D is unclear. The TCR comes from a man younger than 40 who had been exposed to COVID-19. DNA of the CDR3: TGTGCCAGCAGCGCGTCCCCTTTCGCTTTCTTT. It codes for CASSASPFAFF.